The rows below give T cell receptor beta chains drawn from one sample of a study of T cell clones after liver transplantation. The repertoire was sequenced with immunoSEQ multiplex PCR; TCRdb's copy has only in-frame clones and lacks some. This sample has 95,000 to 110,000 clones; approximately 85% occur once, and the top ten carry 0.99%. The starting material was CD4+ T cells from blood, obtained before liver transplant. All receptors derive from a human donor who received a liver transplant. The CDR3 runs from the conserved cysteine through the conserved F or W. The D gene is left open where the match is weak. Size is stated for part of the rows, as once, few or many counts, or as a class when the clone is expanded.

j_call: TRBJ1-2
v_call: TRBV14
clone_size: -
d_call: TRBD1
cdr3_nt: TGTGCCAGCAGCCGTATCGGGACAGGGATACCGGAGGGCTACACCTTC
cdr3_aa: CASSRIGTGIPEGYTF

j_call: TRBJ1-6
v_call: TRBV7-6
clone_size: once
d_call: -
cdr3_nt: TGTGCCAGCAGCTTAGCGTTATCGGACAATTCACCCCTCCACTTT
cdr3_aa: CASSLALSDNSPLHF

j_call: TRBJ1-3
v_call: TRBV2
clone_size: -
d_call: -
cdr3_nt: TGTGCCAGCAGGGGGGACCTACGGGCTGGAAACACCATATATTTT
cdr3_aa: CASRGDLRAGNTIYF

j_call: TRBJ1-2
v_call: TRBV19
clone_size: -
d_call: TRBD1
cdr3_nt: TGTGCCAGTAGGAACTCCGGGACAGATTTTTACTATGGCTACACCTTC
cdr3_aa: CASRNSGTDFYYGYTF

j_call: TRBJ2-5
v_call: TRBV27
clone_size: -
d_call: TRBD1
cdr3_nt: TGTGCCAGCAGTTCACCTCTGGACAGGATGAGAGAGACCCAGTACTTC
cdr3_aa: CASSSPLDRMRETQYF

j_call: TRBJ2-1
v_call: TRBV21-1
clone_size: -
d_call: -
cdr3_nt: TGTGCCAGCAGCAAACAGAATGGCGGGACAGCTTTGAATGAGCAGTTCTTC
cdr3_aa: CASSKQNGGTALNEQFF

j_call: TRBJ1-3
v_call: TRBV18
clone_size: -
d_call: TRBD1
cdr3_nt: TGTGCCAGCTCATCTGGACAGGGGTTTGGAAACACCATATATTTT
cdr3_aa: CASSSGQGFGNTIYF

j_call: TRBJ2-1
v_call: TRBV7-8
clone_size: -
d_call: TRBD2
cdr3_nt: TGTGCCAGCAGCTTAGCGTGGGGGGGTAACAATGAGCAGTTCTTC
cdr3_aa: CASSLAWGGNNEQFF

j_call: TRBJ2-5
v_call: TRBV7-3
clone_size: -
d_call: TRBD2
cdr3_nt: TGTGCCAGCAGCTTGTATGGGGGGGTCCCCGGGGAGACCCAGTACTTC
cdr3_aa: CASSLYGGVPGETQYF

j_call: TRBJ1-1
v_call: TRBV6-5
clone_size: -
d_call: -
cdr3_nt: TGTGCCAGCACAAATCCCCAAACAGGGAAAGCTTTCTTT
cdr3_aa: CASTNPQTGKAFF